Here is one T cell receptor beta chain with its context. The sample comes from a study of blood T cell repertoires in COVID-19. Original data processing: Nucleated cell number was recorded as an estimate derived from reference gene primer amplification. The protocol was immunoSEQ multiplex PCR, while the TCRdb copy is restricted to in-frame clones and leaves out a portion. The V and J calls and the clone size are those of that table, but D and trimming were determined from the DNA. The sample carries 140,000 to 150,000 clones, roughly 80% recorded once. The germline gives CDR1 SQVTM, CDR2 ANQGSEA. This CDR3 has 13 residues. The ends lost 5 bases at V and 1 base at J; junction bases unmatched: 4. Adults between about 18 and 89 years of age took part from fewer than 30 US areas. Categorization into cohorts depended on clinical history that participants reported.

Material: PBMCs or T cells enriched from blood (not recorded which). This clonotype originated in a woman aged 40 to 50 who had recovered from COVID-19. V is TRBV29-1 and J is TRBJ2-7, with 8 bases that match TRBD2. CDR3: CSVYTSGSYEQYF. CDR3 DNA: TGCAGCGTTTACACTAGCGGATCCTACGAGCAGTACTTC.